These 32 T cell receptor beta chains came from one sample sequenced in a study of T-cell reconstitution after alpha-beta-depleted transplantation in children. The TCRbeta library was prepared with unique molecular identifiers. TCRdb redid the calling of the PCR reads with MiXCR, one entry per CDR3 protein. This sample carries 450,000 to 600,000 distinct CDR3 sequences, 8% to 11% of them seen once, and the ten largest clones take 2%. This material consisted of PBMCs, taken before TCRalphabeta/CD19-depleted stem cell transplant. The source is a child aged 2-9 years with inherited bone marrow failure, due to receive a stem cell transplant.

The chain joins TRBV6-5 to TRBJ2-7, with 7 bases identical to TRBD2. V gave up 0 bases and J gave up 2 bases; unmatched junction bases: 4. The length of the CDR3 is 15 residues. Germline values: CDR1 MNHEY, CDR2 SVGAGI. CDR3 loop: CASSYSGGGPYEQYF. The CDR3 DNA follows: TGTGCCAGCAGTTACTCGGGGGGAGGGCCCTACGAGCAGTACTTC.

The V call is TRBV5-6, the J call TRBJ1-5; perhaps TRBD1 as D (6 bases). V was shortened by 2 bases and J by 1 base, with 13 bases between the two germline ends. This CDR3 contains 16 residues. In germline, CDR1 is SGHDT, CDR2 YYEEEE. CDR3 bases: TGTGCCAGCAGCTTTCAGGGGTCGACCAGCAATCAGCCCCAGCATTTT. It yields the protein CASSFQGSTSNQPQHF. Filled out from reference TRBV5-6 and TRBJ1-5, the complete variable domain reads DAGVTQSPTHLIKTRGQQVTLRCSPKSGHDTVSWYQQALGQGPQFIFQYYEEEERQRGNFPDRFSGHQFPNYSSELNVNALLLGDSALYLCASSFQGSTSNQPQHFGDGTRLSIL.

This clonotype was picked up a small number of times. The V gene is TRBV30, the J gene TRBJ2-7; 8 nucleotides line up with TRBD1. Germline CDR1 GTSNPN, CDR2 SVGIG (reference sequence). The CDR3 runs to 15 residues. With 2 bases clipped from V and 3 bases from J, the junction kept 9 bases outside the gene matches. The CDR3 DNA sequence: TGTGCCTGGAGTAATAAGCCCGGACAGGGCTACGAGCAGTACTTC. Its protein product is CAWSNKPGQGYEQYF.

In this sample, this clonotype turned up many times. The CDR3, as DNA: TGTGCCAGCAGCCAAGAGGCGTCGGTCTACAATGAGCAGTTCTTC. Translated: CASSQEASVYNEQFF. This sequence joins TRBV3-1 and TRBJ2-1; D is unresolved. CDR1 and CDR2 from the germline V gene are LGHDT and YNNKEL (reference sequence). CDR3 length equals 15 residues. V was pared by 0 bases and J by 3 bases, with 9 bases between.

There are many counts of this clonotype. The V and J genes are TRBV2 and TRBJ2-3; a possible D gene is TRBD2 (5 bases). The CDR3 has 14 residues. V was pared by 5 bases and J by 2 bases, with 11 bases between. Germline-derived CDR1 and CDR2 are SNHLY and FYNNEI. In nucleotides, the CDR3 is TGTGCCAGCAGTTTCGCCGGACTCACAGATACGCAGTATTTT. Translating gives CASSFAGLTDTQYF.

This clonotype was detected ten times or more. The rearrangement uses TRBV20-1 and TRBJ1-2; 7 positions agree with TRBD1. Germline V gives CDR1 DFQATT, CDR2 SNEGSKA (reference sequence). The trim removed 1 base at V and 6 bases at J, leaving 11 bases unmatched. CDR3 length equals 15 residues. This chain's CDR3 is CSARVFLQGTDGYTF. The CDR3 region has the DNA TGCAGTGCTAGAGTATTCCTACAGGGGACAGATGGCTACACCTTC.

As to this clonotype: This may be a read error, as it is one base from a much larger clone. The conserved phenylalanine or tryptophan normally closing the CDR3 is absent here, so this likely arose from a read error. The CDR3 loop reads CASTPRTRFNEQFS. In nucleotides, the CDR3 is TGTGCCAGCACGCCGAGGACTAGGTTCAATGAGCAGTTCTCC. The chain uses TRBV6-2 or TRBV6-3 and TRBJ2-1; TRBD2 agrees at 7 bases. CDR1 is MNHEY and CDR2 is SVGEGT in the germline V gene. V dropped 7 bases and J dropped 6; count of bases not matched to a gene: 9. The CDR3 is made up of 14 amino acids.

This clonotype was picked up many times. The chain combines TRBV27 with TRBJ2-3; possible D gene TRBD1, 5 bases. This CDR3 region has 16 residues. The V and J ends lost 0 bases and 2 bases respectively, with 12 bases between them. Germline V gene data show CDR1 as MNHEY and CDR2 as SMNVEV (reference sequence). The CDR3 region has the DNA TGTGCCAGCAGTTTATCAGGGGTAAGAGTCACAGATACGCAGTATTTT. It yields the protein CASSLSGVRVTDTQYF.

Many counts were recorded for this clonotype. The chain carries TRBV5-6 and TRBJ2-1, with TRBD2 matching over 8 bases. V trimming: 5 bases; J trimming: 2 bases; junction bases outside the gene matches: 6. This CDR3 region has 15 residues. In germline, CDR1 is SGHDT, CDR2 YYEEEE. The CDR3 DNA follows: TGTGCCAGCAGGGCTACTAGCGGAACCTACAATGAGCAGTTCTTC. This encodes CASRATSGTYNEQFF.

This clonotype was found many times. The chain couples TRBV7-2 to TRBJ2-2, with 11 positions matching TRBD2. After removal of 5 bases from V and 4 bases from J, the junction contained 6 bases not matched to a gene. CDR1 is SGHTA, CDR2 FQGNSA, per germline. The CDR3 runs 16 residues. CDR3 sequence: CASSLFTSGSTGELFF. As DNA, the CDR3 is TGTGCCAGCAGCCTGTTTACTAGCGGGAGCACCGGGGAGCTGTTTTTT.

The gene calls are TRBV6-2 or TRBV6-3 and TRBJ2-1, with D perhaps TRBD1 (5 bases). The V gene's germline CDR1 is MNHEY and CDR2 SVGEGT. This CDR3 has 13 amino acids. Between the trimmed V and J ends, which lost 6 bases and 4 bases, there was a span of 10 bases. The chain's CDR3 is CASSSDRYNEQFF. In nucleotides, the CDR3 is TGTGCCAGCAGCAGCGACAGATACAATGAGCAGTTCTTC.

Regarding this clonotype: This may be a read error: a much more frequent sequence differs by one nucleotide. The chain links TRBV29-1 to TRBJ2-2, with 7 bases aligning to TRBD2. The CDR3 has 16 residues. CDR1 is SQVTM, CDR2 ANQGSEA, per germline. V gave up 7 bases and J gave up 4 bases; unmatched junction bases: 15. The CDR3 DNA reads as TGCAGCGCCCTTTTGGCGGGAGTAATCCTCACCGGGGAGCTGTTTTTT. It translates to CSALLAGVILTGELFF.

The chain has TRBV23-1 and TRBJ2-7; D uncertain. TRBV23-1 falls under the ORF class, with uncertain function. The CDR3 consists of 14 residues. V was cut by 4 bases and J by 1 base, with 11 bases left in between. The CDR3 DNA sequence: TGCGCCAGCAGTCCCACGGACGGATCCTACGAGCAGTACTTC. Translating it yields CASSPTDGSYEQYF.

This clonotype was counted many times. The rearrangement links TRBV5-1 to TRBJ1-1, with 7 bases fitting TRBD1. CDR3 size: 16 residues. V trimming: 1 base; J trimming: 0 bases; junction bases outside the gene matches: 6. CDR1 SGHRS and CDR2 YFSETQ come from the germline V gene. The CDR3 protein is CASSLTAGGMNTEAFF. CDR3 nucleotide sequence: TGCGCCAGCAGCTTGACGGCAGGGGGAATGAACACTGAAGCTTTCTTT. The full variable domain, with the rest looked up from reference TRBV5-1 and TRBJ1-1, is KAGVTQTPRYLIKTRGQQVTLSCSPISGHRSVSWYQQTPGQGLQFLFEYFSETQRNKGNFPGRFSGRQFSNSRSEMNVSTLELGDSALYLCASSLTAGGMNTEAFFGQGTRLTVV.

In this sample, this clonotype turned up many times. The chain employs TRBV21-1 and TRBJ2-7; TRBD1, as called in the table, went unchecked against the DNA. TRBV21-1 is a pseudogene segment. The CDR3 runs 15 residues. CDR3 sequence (DNA): TGTGCCAGCACTCTCGGGACAGGGATACCCTACGAGCAGTACTTC. The encoded protein is CASTLGTGIPYEQYF.

A few counts support this clonotype. This rearrangement joins TRBV18 to TRBJ2-5; 10 positions agree with TRBD2. CDR1 is KGHSH and CDR2 is LQKENI in the germline V gene. J was trimmed by 4 bases and V by 3 bases; bases with no gene match: 11. The CDR3 covers 17 residues. This CDR3 reads CASSPRFELAGTETQYF. The CDR3 bases are TGTGCCAGCTCACCCCGATTTGAACTAGCGGGAACAGAGACCCAGTACTTC.

V is TRBV27 and J is TRBJ2-3; perhaps TRBD2 as D (6 bases). This CDR3 spans 15 amino acids. Trimming shortened V by 1 base and J by 2 bases, and 10 bases separated the two germline ends. From germline, CDR1 is MNHEY and CDR2 SMNVEV (reference sequence). The CDR3 region has the DNA TGTGCCAGCAGTTTATTACCGGGGGACACAGATACGCAGTATTTT. It yields the protein CASSLLPGDTDTQYF.

Many counts were recorded for this clonotype. This sequence joins TRBV7-2 and TRBJ1-6; weak D call: TRBD1 (5 bases). V shed 4 bases and J shed 7 bases, with 11 bases lying between them. This CDR3 has 14 residues. Germline V lookup: CDR1 SGHTA, CDR2 FQGNSA. CDR3 protein: CASSSDRKNSPLHF. CDR3 bases: TGTGCCAGCAGCTCCGACAGAAAGAATTCACCCCTCCACTTT. Full variable domain (remainder filled in from reference TRBV7-2 and TRBJ1-6): GAGVSQSPSNKVTEKGKDVELRCDPISGHTALYWYRQSLGQGLEFLIYFQGNSAPDKSGLPSDRFSAERTGGSVSTLTIQRTQQEDSAVYLCASSSDRKNSPLHFGNGTRLTVT.

This clonotype was observed at least ten times. This chain connects TRBV29-1 to TRBJ2-1, with no clear D. The germline CDR1 and CDR2 sequences are SQVTM and ANQGSEA. V was pared by 3 bases and J by 7 bases, with 7 bases between. The CDR3 contains 11 residues. The DNA for the CDR3 is TGCAGCGTTGATGGGTGGAATGAGCAGTTCTTC. This translates into CSVDGWNEQFF.

Comment on this clonotype: This may come from a read error, since a much larger clone is one base off. The V call is TRBV9, the J call TRBJ2-7; weak D call: TRBD1 (5 bases). The CDR3 covers 14 residues. In germline, CDR1 is SGDLS, CDR2 YYNGEE. The CDR3 sequence is CASSELDGAYEHYF. The CDR3, as DNA: TGTGCCAGCAGCGAGCTCGATGGGGCCTACGAGCATTACTTC.

Many counts were recorded for this clonotype. The V call is TRBV2, the J call TRBJ2-1; perhaps TRBD2 as D (7 bases). This CDR3 is 15 amino acids long. V was trimmed by 4 bases and J by 2 bases, leaving 12 bases between them. Germline values: CDR1 SNHLY, CDR2 FYNNEI. The CDR3 coding sequence is TGTGCCAGCAGTGTGAGGGGGGGGCCCTACAATGAGCAGTTCTTC. Residues: CASSVRGGPYNEQFF.

This clonotype was detected ten times or more. This chain links TRBV20-1 with TRBJ2-4; the D gene could be TRBD1 or TRBD2 (5 bases each). With 1 base removed from V and 8 bases from J, the gap between germline ends came to 12 bases. Germline V lookup: CDR1 DFQATT, CDR2 SNEGSKA (reference sequence). This CDR3 is 13 amino acids long. CDR3 sequence reads: CSARGKGEHIQYF. In nucleotides, the CDR3 is TGCAGTGCTAGAGGGAAAGGGGAGCACATTCAGTACTTC.

The table lists this clonotype with many counts. The chain links TRBV7-2 to TRBJ1-5, with D perhaps TRBD1 (6 bases). Trimming pared 0 bases from V and 4 bases from J, leaving 10 bases between. This CDR3 contains 15 residues. Germline CDR1 reads SGHTA; CDR2 reads FQGNSA. CDR3 sequence (DNA): TGTGCCAGCAGCTTAGCCAGGGGAGCAAATCAGCCCCAGCATTTT. It codes for CASSLARGANQPQHF. Full variable domain (outside the CDR3, taken from reference TRBV7-2 and TRBJ1-5): GAGVSQSPSNKVTEKGKDVELRCDPISGHTALYWYRQSLGQGLEFLIYFQGNSAPDKSGLPSDRFSAERTGGSVSTLTIQRTQQEDSAVYLCASSLARGANQPQHFGDGTRLSIL.

Ten or more counts support this clonotype. The chain links TRBV27 to TRBJ1-3; TRBD1 agrees at 10 bases. With V trimmed by 5 bases and J by 0 bases, 4 bases remained unmatched. This CDR3 is 16 amino acids long. The germline V gene encodes CDR1 MNHEY and CDR2 SMNVEV (reference sequence). CDR3 bases: TGTGCCAGCAGTAAGACAGGGGGCGACTCTGGAAACACCATATATTTT. As protein: CASSKTGGDSGNTIYF.

This clonotype was recorded at least ten times. The chain recombines TRBV7-8 with TRBJ1-1; D may be TRBD1 (6 bases). The CDR3 is 14 residues long. V was clipped by 1 base and J by 3 bases, with 9 bases between them. Germline V gene data show CDR1 as SGHVS and CDR2 as FQNEAQ. The CDR3 nucleotides read TGTGCCAGCAGCTTAGGAGCAGGGGACACTGAAGCTTTCTTT. Protein: CASSLGAGDTEAFF. Variable domain in full (rest from reference TRBV7-8 and TRBJ1-1): GAGVSQSPRYKVAKRGQDVALRCDPISGHVSLFWYQQALGQGPEFLTYFQNEAQLDKSGLPSDRFFAERPEGSVSTLKIQRTQQEDSAVYLCASSLGAGDTEAFFGQGTRLTVV.

This clonotype occurred a few times. The chain is built from TRBV5-1 and TRBJ2-1, with TRBD2 matching over 9 bases. Trimming took 6 bases from V and 7 from J; bases not matched to a gene: 8. CDR3 length equals 14 residues. The germline V gene has CDR1 SGHRS and CDR2 YFSETQ. The CDR3 DNA reads as TGCGCCAGCACCCCCGAAAGCGGGAGGAATGAGCAGTTCTTC. Protein: CASTPESGRNEQFF.

On this clonotype: One base away lies a much larger clone, so this may be a sequencing read error. This rearrangement joins TRBV7-6 to TRBJ2-7, with 8 positions matching TRBD2. This CDR3 is 15 amino acids long. The J segment lost 2 bases and the V segment lost 2 bases, leaving 5 bases of the junction unmatched. The V gene's germline CDR1 is SGHVS and CDR2 FNYEAQ. DNA for the CDR3: TGTGCCAGCAGCTTATATAGCGGGGATCCCTACGAGCAGTACTTC. Translated, it gives CASSLYSGDPYEQYF.

This clonotype was seen repeatedly, ten times or more. V is TRBV27 and J is TRBJ2-7, with D uncertain. The V end was cut by 2 bases, the J end by 2 bases, with 13 bases between. Germline V gene data show CDR1 as MNHEY and CDR2 as SMNVEV (reference sequence). The CDR3 extends over 15 amino acids. The CDR3 nucleotides are TGTGCCAGCAGTTTAATTGGCGCCCCGCCCTACGAGCAGTACTTC. Residues: CASSLIGAPPYEQYF.

This clonotype was counted a few times. A much larger clone sits a single nucleotide away, making a read error possible. The V gene is TRBV7-2, the J gene TRBJ2-7; 11 nucleotides align to TRBD1. Germline assignment: CDR1 SGHTA and CDR2 FQGNSA. This CDR3 region has 15 residues. The CDR3 spells CASSDRDRGAYELYF. In nucleotides, the CDR3 is TGTGCCAGCAGCGACCGGGACAGGGGGGCCTACGAGCTGTACTTC.

The V gene is TRBV5-4, the J gene TRBJ2-2; TRBD1 aligns across 8 bases. Germline values: CDR1 SGHNT, CDR2 YYREEE (reference sequence). The CDR3 is made up of 18 amino acids. Trimming at V came to 1 base and at J to 1 base, leaving 9 bases not matched to a gene. CDR3 bases: TGTGCCAGCAGCTTGAGACAGGGGACTCTTAAGAACACCGGGGAGCTGTTTTTT. This codes for CASSLRQGTLKNTGELFF.

This clonotype was picked up many times. V and J are TRBV7-2 and TRBJ2-1; D not certain. The germline V and J ends were trimmed by 5 bases and 4 bases, with 6 bases remaining between them. The CDR3 totals 12 residues. Germline CDR1 reads SGHTA; CDR2 reads FQGNSA. The CDR3 region has the DNA TGTGCCAGCAGCGAGGTTTACAATGAGCAGTTCTTC. Protein sequence: CASSEVYNEQFF. Filled out from reference TRBV7-2 and TRBJ2-1, the complete variable domain reads GAGVSQSPSNKVTEKGKDVELRCDPISGHTALYWYRQSLGQGLEFLIYFQGNSAPDKSGLPSDRFSAERTGGSVSTLTIQRTQQEDSAVYLCASSEVYNEQFFGPGTRLTVL.

This clonotype was recorded many times. The CDR3 region has the DNA TGCAGCGTTGGGGGACTAGCGGGGGCGAAAGAGACCCAGTACTTC. It yields the protein CSVGGLAGAKETQYF. The chain carries TRBV29-1 and TRBJ2-5, with 14 bases identical to TRBD2. The CDR3 is 15 amino acids. Germline lookup yields CDR1 SQVTM and CDR2 ANQGSEA. Unmatched junction bases numbered 4, after V lost 4 bases and J lost 3 bases.